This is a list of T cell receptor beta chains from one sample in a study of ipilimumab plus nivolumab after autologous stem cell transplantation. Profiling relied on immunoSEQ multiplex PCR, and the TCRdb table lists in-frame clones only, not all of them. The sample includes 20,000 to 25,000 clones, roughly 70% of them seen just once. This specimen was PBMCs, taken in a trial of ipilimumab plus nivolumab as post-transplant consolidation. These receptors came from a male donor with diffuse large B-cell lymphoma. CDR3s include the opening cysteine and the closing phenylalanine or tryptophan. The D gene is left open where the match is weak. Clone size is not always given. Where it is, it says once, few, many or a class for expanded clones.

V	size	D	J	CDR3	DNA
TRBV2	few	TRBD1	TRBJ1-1	CASRGRGLTEAFF	TGTGCCAGCAGGGGCAGGGGGCTCACTGAAGCTTTCTTT
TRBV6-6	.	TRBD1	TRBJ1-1	CASSQGIGGYTEAFF	TGTGCCAGCAGTCAGGGGATAGGGGGCTACACTGAAGCTTTCTTT
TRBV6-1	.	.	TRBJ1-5	CASSEGGSGQPQHF	TGTGCCAGCAGTGAAGGGGGGTCCGGCCAGCCCCAGCATTTT
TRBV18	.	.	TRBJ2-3	CASSPGSSPDTQYF	TGTGCCAGCTCACCTGGGAGTTCACCAGATACGCAGTATTTT
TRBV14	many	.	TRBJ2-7	CASSQGSYYEQYF	TGTGCCAGCAGCCAAGGGAGTTACTACGAGCAGTACTTC
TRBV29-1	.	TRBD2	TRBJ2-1	CSARTSGRGNEQFF	TGCAGCGCCAGGACTAGCGGGAGGGGGAATGAGCAGTTCTTC
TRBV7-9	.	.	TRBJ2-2	CASSSRGELFF	TGTGCCAGCAGCAGCCGAGGGGAGCTGTTTTTT
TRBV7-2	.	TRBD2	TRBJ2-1	CASSLSRAGDSYNEQFF	TGTGCCAGCAGCTTATCACGAGCGGGGGACTCCTACAATGAGCAGTTCTTC
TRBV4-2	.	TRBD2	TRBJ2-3	CASSQSPLAGETSTDTQYF	TGTGCCAGCAGCCAAAGCCCGCTAGCGGGGGAGACTAGCACAGATACGCAGTATTTT
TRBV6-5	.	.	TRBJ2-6	CASRWSFSGANVLTF	TGTGCCAGCAGATGGTCTTTTTCTGGGGCCAACGTCCTGACTTTC
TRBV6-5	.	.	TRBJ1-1	CASRMTRFGTEAFF	TGTGCCAGCAGAATGACAAGGTTTGGAACTGAAGCTTTCTTT
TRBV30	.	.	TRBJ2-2	CAWSEGRAGELFF	TGTGCCTGGAGTGAGGGGAGAGCCGGGGAGCTGTTTTTT
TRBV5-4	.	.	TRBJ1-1	CASSLESGNTEAFF	TGTGCCAGCAGCTTGGAGTCTGGGAACACTGAAGCTTTCTTT
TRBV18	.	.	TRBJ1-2	CASSPREDGYTF	TGTGCCAGCTCACCACGGGAGGATGGCTACACCTTC
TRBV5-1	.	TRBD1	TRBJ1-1	CASSSNPGGGFTEAFF	TGCGCCAGCAGCTCAAACCCTGGAGGGGGCTTCACTGAAGCTTTCTTT
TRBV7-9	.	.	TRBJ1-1	CASSLYETTEAFF	TGTGCCAGCAGCTTGTACGAGACCACTGAAGCTTTCTTT
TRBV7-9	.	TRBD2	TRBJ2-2	CASSTWTSGNGELFF	TGTGCCAGCAGCACCTGGACTAGCGGGAACGGGGAGCTGTTTTTT
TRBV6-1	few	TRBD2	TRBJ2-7	CASSVLAGGVYEQYF	TGTGCCAGCAGTGTCTTAGCGGGAGGGGTCTACGAGCAGTACTTC
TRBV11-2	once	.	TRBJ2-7	CASSGQDVVPEQYF	TGTGCCAGCAGCGGCCAAGACGTCGTGCCCGAGCAGTACTTC
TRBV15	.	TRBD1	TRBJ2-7	CATSRGAGQGNEQYF	TGTGCCACCAGCAGGGGTGCGGGACAGGGCAACGAGCAGTACTTC
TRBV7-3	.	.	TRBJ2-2	CASSRVVNTGELFF	TGTGCCAGCAGTAGGGTTGTCAACACCGGGGAGCTGTTTTTT
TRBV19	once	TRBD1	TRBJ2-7	CASSNSGGTGEQYF	TGTGCCAGTAGTAACTCAGGGGGTACCGGCGAGCAGTACTTC
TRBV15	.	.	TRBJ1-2	CATSRDVVGGYTF	TGTGCCACCAGCAGAGATGTAGTAGGTGGCTACACCTTC
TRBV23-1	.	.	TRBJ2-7	CASSQSPGF	TGCGCCAGCAGTCAATCCCCGGGGTTT
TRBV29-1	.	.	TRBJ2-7	CSVATDAYEQYF	TGCAGCGTCGCGACAGATGCCTACGAGCAGTACTTC
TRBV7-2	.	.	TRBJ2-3	CASSVPASTDTQYF	TGTGCCAGCAGCGTGCCAGCGAGCACAGATACGCAGTATTTT
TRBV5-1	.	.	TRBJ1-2	CASRQEGGERGYTF	TGCGCCAGCCGCCAGGAAGGCGGGGAAAGAGGCTACACCTTC
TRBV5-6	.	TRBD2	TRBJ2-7	CASSLDGGGLHEQYF	TGTGCCAGCAGCTTGGATGGCGGGGGGCTCCACGAGCAGTACTTC
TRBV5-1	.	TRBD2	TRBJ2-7	CASSLEASGGYEQYF	TGCGCCAGCAGCTTGGAGGCTAGCGGGGGCTACGAGCAGTACTTC
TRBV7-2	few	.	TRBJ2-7	CASSSRAYGYEQYF	TGTGCCAGCAGCTCCCGGGCCTACGGTTACGAGCAGTACTTC
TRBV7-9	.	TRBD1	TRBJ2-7	CASGQGYEQYF	TGTGCCAGCGGACAGGGCTACGAGCAGTACTTC
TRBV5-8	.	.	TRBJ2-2	CASSLRGGNTGELFF	TGTGCCAGCAGTCTGAGAGGGGGGAACACCGGGGAGCTGTTTTTT
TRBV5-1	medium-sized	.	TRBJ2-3	CASGTSSGDTQYF	TGCGCCAGCGGAACTAGCTCCGGAGATACGCAGTATTTT
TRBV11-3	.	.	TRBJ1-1	CASSLGPGDTEAFF	TGTGCCAGCAGCTTAGGCCCAGGGGACACTGAAGCTTTCTTT
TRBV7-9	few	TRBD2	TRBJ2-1	CASSPRGWRDGRSYNEQFF	TGTGCCAGCAGCCCGCGGGGGTGGAGGGACGGACGCTCCTACAATGAGCAGTTCTTC
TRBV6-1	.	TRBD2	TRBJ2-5	CASSGGLAGGETQYF	TGTGCCAGCAGTGGAGGACTAGCGGGAGGAGAGACCCAGTACTTC
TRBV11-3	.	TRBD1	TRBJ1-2	CASSTRQGEMYGYTF	TGTGCCAGCAGCACCCGACAGGGGGAGATGTATGGCTACACCTTC
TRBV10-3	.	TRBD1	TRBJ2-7	CAIRKTGLHEQYF	TGTGCCATCAGGAAGACAGGGTTACACGAGCAGTACTTC
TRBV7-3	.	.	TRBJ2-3	CASSRGVADTQYF	TGTGCCAGCAGCCGAGGGGTGGCAGATACGCAGTATTTT
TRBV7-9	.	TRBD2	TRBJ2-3	CASSPSGSGDFTDTQYF	TGTGCCAGCAGCCCCAGCGGGAGCGGGGACTTCACAGATACGCAGTATTTT
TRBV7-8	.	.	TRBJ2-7	CASSFRAFSYEQYF	TGTGCCAGCAGCTTTCGGGCCTTCTCCTACGAGCAGTACTTC
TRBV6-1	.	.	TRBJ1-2	CASSERGTGLTGGYTF	TGTGCCAGCAGTGAACGTGGAACAGGGCTGACTGGGGGCTACACCTTC
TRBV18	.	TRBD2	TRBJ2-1	CASSLRRGLAGPSDEQFF	TGTGCCAGCTCCCTTCGCCGCGGTCTAGCGGGGCCCAGCGATGAGCAGTTCTTC
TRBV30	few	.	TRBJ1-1	CAWMQNTEAFF	TGTGCCTGGATGCAGAACACTGAAGCTTTCTTT
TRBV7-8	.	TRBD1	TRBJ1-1	CASSFLTGVTEAFF	TGTGCCAGCAGCTTCCTAACAGGGGTCACTGAAGCTTTCTTT
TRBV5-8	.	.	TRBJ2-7	CASSLRNPGYDKFEQYF	TGTGCCAGCAGCTTGCGCAATCCGGGGTACGATAAATTCGAGCAGTACTTC
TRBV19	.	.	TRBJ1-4	CASSRGGNEKLFF	TGTGCCAGTAGTAGGGGCGGCAATGAAAAACTGTTTTTT
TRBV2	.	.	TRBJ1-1	CASSEQLGAFF	TGTGCCAGCAGTGAACAACTCGGCGCTTTCTTT
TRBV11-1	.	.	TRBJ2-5	CASSLDGGEIETQYF	TGTGCCAGCAGCTTAGATGGGGGAGAGATAGAGACCCAGTACTTC
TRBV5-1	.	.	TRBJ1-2	CASSLWQGRGYTF	TGCGCCAGCAGCTTGTGGCAGGGGAGAGGCTACACCTTC
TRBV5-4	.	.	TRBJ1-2	CASSLFAEGRPRENF	TGTGCCAGCAGCTTATTCGCAGAGGGTAGGCCCAGGGAGAACTTC
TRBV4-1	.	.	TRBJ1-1	CASRLGRGELTEAFF	TGCGCCAGCAGACTCGGGCGGGGGGAGCTCACTGAAGCTTTCTTT
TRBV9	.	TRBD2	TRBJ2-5	CASSVGGGHGGTQYF	TGTGCCAGCAGCGTGGGCGGGGGTCACGGGGGGACCCAGTACTTC
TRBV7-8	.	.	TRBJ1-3	CASSLAGASSGNTIYF	TGTGCCAGCAGCTTAGCCGGTGCTAGCTCTGGAAACACCATATATTTT